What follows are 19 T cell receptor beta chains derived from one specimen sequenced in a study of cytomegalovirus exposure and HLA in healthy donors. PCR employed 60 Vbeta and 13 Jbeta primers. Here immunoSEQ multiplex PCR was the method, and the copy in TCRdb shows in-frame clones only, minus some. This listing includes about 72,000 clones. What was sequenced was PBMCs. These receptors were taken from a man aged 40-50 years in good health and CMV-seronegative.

CDR3 nucleotide sequence: TGTGCCTGGACTAAAGGGGCAGGGAAAGGCTCTGGAAACACCATATATTTT. This codes for CAWTKGAGKGSGNTIYF. V usage is TRBV30 and J usage is TRBJ1-3; maybe TRBD1 (5 bases). The length of the CDR3 is 17 residues. With 4 bases removed from V and 0 bases from J, the gap between germline ends came to 19 bases. Germline CDR1 is GTSNPN and CDR2 is SVGIG (reference sequence). Full variable domain (missing parts from reference TRBV30 and TRBJ1-3): SQTIHQWPATLVQPVGSPLSLECTVEGTSNPNLYWYRQAAGRGLQLLFYSVGIGQISSEVPQNLSASRPQDRQFILSSKKLLLSDSGFYLCAWTKGAGKGSGNTIYFGEGSWLTVV.

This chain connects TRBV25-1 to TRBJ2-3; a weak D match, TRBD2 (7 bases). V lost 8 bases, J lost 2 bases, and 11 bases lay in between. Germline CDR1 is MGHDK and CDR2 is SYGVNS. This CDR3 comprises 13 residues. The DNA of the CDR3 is TGTGCCAGCGGCGGGGGCCACACAGATACGCAGTATTTT. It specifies CASGGGHTDTQYF.

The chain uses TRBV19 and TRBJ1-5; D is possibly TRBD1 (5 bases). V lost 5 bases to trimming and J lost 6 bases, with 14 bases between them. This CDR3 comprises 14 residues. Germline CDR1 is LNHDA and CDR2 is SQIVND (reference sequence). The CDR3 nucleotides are TGTGCCAGTAGTGGGGGAGGGGTTGGTCAGCCCCAGCATTTT. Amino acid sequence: CASSGGGVGQPQHF.

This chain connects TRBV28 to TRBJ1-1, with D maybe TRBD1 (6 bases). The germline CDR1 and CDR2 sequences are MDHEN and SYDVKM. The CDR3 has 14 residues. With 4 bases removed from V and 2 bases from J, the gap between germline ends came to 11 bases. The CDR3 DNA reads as TGTGCCAGCAGTTCAAACAGGGTTAACACTGAAGCTTTCTTT. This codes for CASSSNRVNTEAFF.

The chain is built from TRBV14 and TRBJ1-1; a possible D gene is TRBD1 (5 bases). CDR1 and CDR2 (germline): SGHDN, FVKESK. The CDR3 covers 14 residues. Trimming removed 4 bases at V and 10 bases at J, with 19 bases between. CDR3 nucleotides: TGTGCCAGCAGCCGTGCAGGACGGCTCGGGGGAGCTTTCTTT. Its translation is CASSRAGRLGGAFF.

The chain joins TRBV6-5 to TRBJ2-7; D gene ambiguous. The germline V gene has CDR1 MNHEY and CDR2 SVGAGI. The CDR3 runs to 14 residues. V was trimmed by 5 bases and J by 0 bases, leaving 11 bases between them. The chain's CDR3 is CASSESLSSYEQYF. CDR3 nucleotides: TGTGCCAGCAGTGAAAGTCTTAGCTCCTACGAGCAGTACTTC.

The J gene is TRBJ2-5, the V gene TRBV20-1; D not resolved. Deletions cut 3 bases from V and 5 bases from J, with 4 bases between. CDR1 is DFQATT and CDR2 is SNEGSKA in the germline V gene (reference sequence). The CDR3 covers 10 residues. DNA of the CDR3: TGCAGTGCTAGTCTGGAGACCCAGTACTTC. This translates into CSASLETQYF.

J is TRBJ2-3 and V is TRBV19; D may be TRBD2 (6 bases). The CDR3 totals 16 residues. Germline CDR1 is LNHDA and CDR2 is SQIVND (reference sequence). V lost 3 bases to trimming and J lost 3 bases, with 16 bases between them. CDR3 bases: TGTGCCAGTAGTATCCTCGGGGGTGGTAGGACAGATACGCAGTATTTT. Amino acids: CASSILGGGRTDTQYF.

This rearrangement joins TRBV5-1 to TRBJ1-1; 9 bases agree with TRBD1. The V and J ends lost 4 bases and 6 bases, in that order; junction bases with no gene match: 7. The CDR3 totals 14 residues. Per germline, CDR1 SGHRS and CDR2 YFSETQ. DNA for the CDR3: TGCGCCAGCAGCCCGGGACAGGGATTCCCTGAAGCTTTCTTT. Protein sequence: CASSPGQGFPEAFF.

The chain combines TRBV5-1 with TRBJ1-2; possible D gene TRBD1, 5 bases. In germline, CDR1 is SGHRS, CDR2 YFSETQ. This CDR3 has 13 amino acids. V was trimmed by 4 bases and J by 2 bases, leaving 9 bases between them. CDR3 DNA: TGCGCCAGCAGCCTACAGGAGAACTATGGCTACACCTTC. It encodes CASSLQENYGYTF.

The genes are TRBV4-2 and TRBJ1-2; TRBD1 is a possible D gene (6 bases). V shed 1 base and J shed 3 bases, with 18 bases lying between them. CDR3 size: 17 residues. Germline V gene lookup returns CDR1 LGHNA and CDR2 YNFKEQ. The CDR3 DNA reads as TGTGCCAGCAGCCAAGTATCAGGGGTTGTAGAAGACTATGGCTACACCTTC. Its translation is CASSQVSGVVEDYGYTF.

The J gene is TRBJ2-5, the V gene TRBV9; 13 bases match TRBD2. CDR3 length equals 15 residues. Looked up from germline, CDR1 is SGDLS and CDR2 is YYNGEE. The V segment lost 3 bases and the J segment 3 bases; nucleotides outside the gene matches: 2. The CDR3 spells CASSDGLAGEETQYF. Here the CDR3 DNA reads TGTGCCAGCAGCGATGGACTAGCGGGGGAAGAGACCCAGTACTTC.

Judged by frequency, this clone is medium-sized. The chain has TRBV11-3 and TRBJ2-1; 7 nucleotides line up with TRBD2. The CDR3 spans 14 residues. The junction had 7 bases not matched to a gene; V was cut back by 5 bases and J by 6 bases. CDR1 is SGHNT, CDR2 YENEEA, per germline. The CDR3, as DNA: TGTGCCAGCAGCCCCGGGACTAACTTCAATGAGCAGTTCTTC. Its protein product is CASSPGTNFNEQFF.

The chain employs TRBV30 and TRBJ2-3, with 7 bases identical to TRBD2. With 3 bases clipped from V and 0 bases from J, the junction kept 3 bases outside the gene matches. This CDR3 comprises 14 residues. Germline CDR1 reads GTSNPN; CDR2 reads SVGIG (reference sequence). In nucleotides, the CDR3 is TGTGCCTGGAGGGAGCGGGGTAGCACAGATACGCAGTATTTT. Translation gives CAWRERGSTDTQYF.

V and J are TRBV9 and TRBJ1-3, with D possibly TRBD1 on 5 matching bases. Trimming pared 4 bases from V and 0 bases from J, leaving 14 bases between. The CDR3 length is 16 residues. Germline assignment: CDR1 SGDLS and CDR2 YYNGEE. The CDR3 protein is CASSPRVWPSGNTIYF. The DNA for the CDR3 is TGTGCCAGCAGCCCCAGGGTGTGGCCCTCTGGAAACACCATATATTTT.

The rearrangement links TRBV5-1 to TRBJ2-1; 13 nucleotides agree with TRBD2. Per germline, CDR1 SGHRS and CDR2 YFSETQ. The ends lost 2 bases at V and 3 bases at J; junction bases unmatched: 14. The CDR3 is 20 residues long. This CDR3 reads CASSLGSRLAGGRSYNEQFF. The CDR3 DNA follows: TGCGCCAGCAGCTTAGGGTCGAGACTAGCGGGGGGCAGAAGCTACAATGAGCAGTTCTTC.

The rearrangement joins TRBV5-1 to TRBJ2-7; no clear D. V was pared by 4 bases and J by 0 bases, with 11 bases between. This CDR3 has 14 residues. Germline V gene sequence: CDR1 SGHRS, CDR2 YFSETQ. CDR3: CASSPTAGSYEQYF. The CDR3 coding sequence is TGCGCCAGCAGCCCGACGGCAGGCTCCTACGAGCAGTACTTC.

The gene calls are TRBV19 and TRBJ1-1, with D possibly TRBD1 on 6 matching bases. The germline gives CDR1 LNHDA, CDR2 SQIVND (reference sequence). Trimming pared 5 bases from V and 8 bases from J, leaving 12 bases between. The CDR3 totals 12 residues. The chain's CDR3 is CASSPGTFEAFF. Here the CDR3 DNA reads TGTGCCAGTAGTCCCGGGACATTCGAAGCTTTCTTT.

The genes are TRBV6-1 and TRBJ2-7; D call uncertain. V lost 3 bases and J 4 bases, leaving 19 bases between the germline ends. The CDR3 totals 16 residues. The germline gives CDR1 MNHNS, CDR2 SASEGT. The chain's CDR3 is CASSEASPQSGYEQYF. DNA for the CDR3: TGTGCCAGCAGTGAGGCCAGCCCTCAGTCAGGATACGAGCAGTACTTC.